This T cell receptor (beta chain) stems from a study of untreated major depressive disorder. Overall study findings and caveats: TRBV25-01 and TRBV02-01 followed the flow pattern without significance. In every subject, the five largest TRBV05-01 clones were private.

Excluded: major illness, comorbidity, regular medication, drug use, over 100 g alcohol weekly. CD4+ T cells were isolated from thawed PBMCs by magnetic negative selection. Libraries were prepared by immunoSEQ multiplex PCR; TCRdb keeps only in-frame clonotypes and omits some of them. The table shows some 20,000 clones, with around 87% occurring only once. Concerning this clone: Its target is unknown.

Trimming pared 2 bases from V and 5 bases from J, leaving 15 bases between. CDR1 and CDR2 (germline): MDHEN, SYDVKM. This CDR3 region has 15 residues. This TCR was sampled from a woman aged 30 to 39 in good health. The chain employs TRBV28 and TRBJ1-2, with D uncertain. The source material was CD4+ T cells from PBMCs. In DNA, the CDR3 is TGTGCCAGCAGTTTACAAGGGTCTATCCCATATGGCTACACCTTC. Encoded protein: CASSLQGSIPYGYTF.